The TCR beta chain described here comes from a study of breast tumors, draining lymph nodes, adjacent tissues. Findings and caveats of the study: Luminal-like breast cancer showed significantly higher tumor–nontumor repertoire similarity than basal-like. Compared with lymph nodes, tumors were less diverse; compared with nontumor tissue, more. Tumor T cell lymph node origin was a supported hypothesis, not proven. Data fit most tumor T cells coming from lymph node, expanding in tumor.

This CDR3 is 16 amino acids long. A single record per CDR3 protein comes from TCRdb applying MiXCR to the multiplex PCR reads. The repertoire consists of nearly 110,000 distinct CDR3 sequences, with less than 40% occurring once and the leading ten covering approximately 5.3%. Remarks on this clonotype: What it binds is unknown. A read error may account for a junction end that differs from germline.

Samples came from axillary lymph nodes draining the breast cancer. V gene TRBV12-3 or TRBV12-4 combines with J gene TRBJ2-5; 12 bases align to TRBD2. This clonotype was obtained from a female donor with breast cancer. Some clones in this sample may be carry-over from other donors' samples. Sequencing was done on a sample of axillary lymph node tissue. Written as DNA, the CDR3 is TGTGCCAGCAGCTTAGGTCTGGGGACTAGCGGGGAGACCCAGTACTTC. The encoded protein is CASSLGLGTSGETQYF.